This T cell receptor beta chain was recovered during a study of blood T cell repertoires in COVID-19. The CDR3 is made up of 14 amino acids. V was cut by 7 bases and J by 2 bases, with 14 bases left in between. Germline CDR1 is ENHRY and CDR2 is SYGVKD. Enrollees, 18 to 89 years old, lived in 25 or so US areas. Libraries were prepared by immunoSEQ multiplex PCR; TCRdb keeps only in-frame clonotypes and omits some of them. The sample records roughly 270,000 clones, 85% being singletons. V is TRBV10-3 and J is TRBJ1-2, with unresolved D. This TCR came from a woman aged 50 to 60 who had recovered from COVID-19. The sequenced sample consisted of PBMCs or T cells enriched from blood (not recorded which). The CDR3 spells CAITPTGGNYGYTF. The CDR3 nucleotides are TGTGCCATCACCCCGACTGGAGGAAACTATGGCTACACCTTC.